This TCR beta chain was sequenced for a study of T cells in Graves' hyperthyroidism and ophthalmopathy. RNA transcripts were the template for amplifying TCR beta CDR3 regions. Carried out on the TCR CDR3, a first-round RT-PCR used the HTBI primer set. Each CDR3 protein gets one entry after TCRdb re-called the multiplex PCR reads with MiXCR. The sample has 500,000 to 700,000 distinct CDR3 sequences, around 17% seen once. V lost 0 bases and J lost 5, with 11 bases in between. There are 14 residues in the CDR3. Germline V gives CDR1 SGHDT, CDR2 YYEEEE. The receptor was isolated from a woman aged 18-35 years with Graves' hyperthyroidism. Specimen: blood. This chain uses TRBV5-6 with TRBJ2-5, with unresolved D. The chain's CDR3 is CASSLVVGIETQYF. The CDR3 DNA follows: TGTGCCAGCAGCTTGGTCGTGGGGATCGAGACCCAGTACTTC. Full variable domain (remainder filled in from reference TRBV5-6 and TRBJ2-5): DAGVTQSPTHLIKTRGQQVTLRCSPKSGHDTVSWYQQALGQGPQFIFQYYEEEERQRGNFPDRFSGHQFPNYSSELNVNALLLGDSALYLCASSLVVGIETQYFGPGTRLLVL.